These 30 T cell receptor beta chains originate from one sample sequenced in a study of CD8 T cells in Susac syndrome. An input of about 0.45 to 1 ug of RNA was subjected to reverse transcription using random hexamers. TCRdb re-called the immunoSEQ multiplex PCR reads through MiXCR, storing one row per CDR3 protein. The data contain more than 100,000 distinct CDR3 sequences, over 75% of them seen just once; the ten biggest clones take up around 0.5%. The sample taken for sequencing was CD8+ T cells from PBMCs. These receptors were obtained from a human donor with multiple sclerosis.

The chain links TRBV25-1 to TRBJ2-2; 11 positions agree with TRBD2. Germline V gene sequence: CDR1 MGHDK, CDR2 SYGVNS. The CDR3 sequence is 15 residues long. Trimming cost V 5 bases and J 5 bases; bases outside gene matches: 4. CDR3 residues: CASSLAGGETGELFF. The CDR3 region has the DNA TGTGCCAGCAGTTTAGCGGGAGGGGAGACCGGGGAGCTGTTTTTT. The full variable domain, in which reference TRBV25-1 and TRBJ2-2 provide the parts outside the CDR3, is EADIYQTPRYLVIGTGKKITLECSQTMGHDKMYWYQQDPGMELHLIHYSYGVNSTEKGDLSSESTVSRIRTEHFPLTLESARPSHTSQYLCASSLAGGETGELFFGEGSRLTVL.

The chain is built from TRBV28 and TRBJ1-5, with D possibly TRBD1 on 5 matching bases. The CDR3 is 12 residues long. Per germline, CDR1 MDHEN and CDR2 SYDVKM. CDR3 residues: CAAGTDNQPQHF. CDR3 coding DNA: TGTGCAGCTGGGACGGATAATCAGCCCCAGCATTTT.

The rearrangement joins TRBV19 to TRBJ1-1; no firm D call. This CDR3 has 14 residues. In germline, CDR1 is LNHDA, CDR2 SQIVND (reference sequence). V lost 5 bases to trimming and J lost 0 bases, with 10 bases between them. DNA of the CDR3: TGTGCCAGTAGTGCGTCAGCCTTGAACACTGAAGCTTTCTTT. Translated: CASSASALNTEAFF.

CDR3 sequence (DNA): TGCGCCAGCAGTGAGGGAAAGTCCTACGAGCAGTACGTC. Protein sequence: CASSEGKSYEQYV. This chain links TRBV10-2 with TRBJ2-7; no firm D call. Trimming removed 2 bases from V and 1 base from J, with 6 bases in between. CDR1 is WSHSY and CDR2 is SAAADI in the germline V gene. The CDR3 totals 13 residues.

This chain links TRBV27 with TRBJ2-3; 15 nucleotides match TRBD2. This CDR3 has 16 residues. Per germline, CDR1 MNHEY and CDR2 SMNVEV (reference sequence). The V gene end was trimmed by 6 bases and the J gene end by 0 bases; junction bases not matched to a gene: 1. For the CDR3, the DNA is TGTGCCAGCAGGGGGACTAGCGGGGGGAGCACAGATACGCAGTATTTT. Translation: CASRGTSGGSTDTQYF.

This clonotype appeared a single time. The chain is built from TRBV7-9 and TRBJ2-3; TRBD1 is a possible D gene (5 bases). The V and J ends lost 5 bases and 4 bases respectively, with 25 bases between them. The CDR3 runs to 18 residues. From germline, CDR1 is SEHNR and CDR2 FQNEAQ (reference sequence). CDR3 nucleotide sequence: TGTGCCAGCAGCCCCGGACAATTCGTCGCCCTCCACTCAGATACGCAGTATTTT. Its protein product is CASSPGQFVALHSDTQYF.

The genes are TRBV6-5 and TRBJ1-5, with unresolved D. The V end was cut by 8 bases, the J end by 5 bases, with 4 bases between. From germline, CDR1 is MNHEY and CDR2 SVGAGI. There are 10 residues in the CDR3. In DNA, the CDR3 is TGTGCCAGCGGGTATCAGCCCCAGCATTTT. It codes for CASGYQPQHF.

This rearrangement joins TRBV29-1 to TRBJ2-1, with 8 bases fitting TRBD2. Per the germline V gene, CDR1 is SQVTM and CDR2 is ANQGSEA. The CDR3 covers 15 residues. With V trimmed by 6 bases and J by 6 bases, 13 bases remained unmatched. CDR3 loop: CSVGAGTSRSNEQFF. The CDR3 bases are TGCAGCGTCGGGGCCGGGACTAGTAGGAGCAATGAGCAGTTCTTC.

The rearrangement joins TRBV6-5 to TRBJ1-1; D gene uncertain. V was shortened by 2 bases and J by 0 bases, with 10 bases between the two germline ends. The CDR3 runs to 15 residues. Germline-derived CDR1 and CDR2 are MNHEY and SVGAGI. CDR3: CASSYGFRMNTEAFF. Written as DNA, the CDR3 is TGTGCCAGCAGTTACGGATTTCGCATGAACACTGAAGCTTTCTTT.

The chain employs TRBV3-1 and TRBJ2-3; the D gene is possibly TRBD2 (6 bases). Between the trimmed V and J ends, which lost 1 base and 1 base, there was a span of 9 bases. From germline, CDR1 is LGHDT and CDR2 YNNKEL (reference sequence). The CDR3 is made up of 15 amino acids. CDR3 region: CASSQVIAGTDTQYF. In DNA form, the CDR3 reads TGTGCCAGCAGCCAAGTTATAGCGGGCACAGATACGCAGTATTTT.

This clonotype was seen more than once but under ten times. V usage is TRBV4-1 and J usage is TRBJ2-7; tentatively, D is TRBD1 (6 bases). Trimming shortened V by 1 base and J by 3 bases, and 13 bases separated the two germline ends. CDR3 size: 15 residues. Germline loops: CDR1 MGHRA, CDR2 YSYEKL. CDR3 sequence: CASSQVSTGNYEQYF. DNA for the CDR3: TGCGCCAGCAGCCAAGTAAGTACAGGGAACTACGAGCAGTACTTC.

This chain joins TRBV19 and TRBJ1-5, with D unresolved. V was shortened by 6 bases and J by 5 bases, with 11 bases between the two germline ends. Germline CDR1 is LNHDA and CDR2 is SQIVND (reference sequence). The CDR3 is 13 amino acids. CDR3 protein: CASRPTSDQPQHF. In DNA, the CDR3 is TGTGCCAGTAGGCCAACGTCGGATCAGCCCCAGCATTTT. Based on the CDR3 plus reference TRBV19 and TRBJ1-5, the full variable domain is DGGITQSPKYLFRKEGQNVTLSCEQNLNHDAMYWYRQDPGQGLRLIYYSQIVNDFQKGDIAEGYSVSREKKESFPLTVTSAQKNPTAFYLCASRPTSDQPQHFGDGTRLSIL.

This chain connects TRBV18 to TRBJ2-7; TRBD1 or TRBD2 may be the D gene (5 bases each). This CDR3 contains 15 residues. The V gene's germline CDR1 is KGHSH and CDR2 LQKENI. Trimming took 4 bases from V and 3 from J, leaving 16 bases between them. CDR3 amino acids: CASSRDGEWIYEQYF. The CDR3 nucleotides read TGTGCCAGCTCACGGGACGGGGAATGGATCTACGAGCAGTACTTC.

The rearrangement joins TRBV12-3 or TRBV12-4 to TRBJ2-3; 10 bases map to TRBD2. The CDR3 length is 15 residues. V shed 5 bases and J 6 bases; nucleotides not matched to a gene: 8. The DNA of the CDR3 is TGTGCCAGCAGTAAAGCGGGGGGGCGTCACGATACGCAGTATTTT. Translation: CASSKAGGRHDTQYF.

CDR3 region: CASATGQGEAFF. The CDR3 DNA reads TGTGCCAGTGCTACCGGGCAGGGAGAAGCTTTCTTT. This sequence joins TRBV7-6 and TRBJ1-1; a weak D match, TRBD1 (5 bases). V was shortened by 9 bases and J by 8 bases, with 16 bases between the two germline ends. The CDR3 has 12 amino acids. Germline assignment: CDR1 SGHVS and CDR2 FNYEAQ.

This rearrangement joins TRBV6-1 to TRBJ2-1; 10 bases are a match to TRBD2. The CDR3 is made up of 17 amino acids. Trimming at V came to 5 bases and at J to 4 bases, leaving 11 bases not matched to a gene. Germline lookup yields CDR1 MNHNS and CDR2 SASEGT. The CDR3 is CASSPLAGVLWYNEQFF. The DNA of the CDR3 is TGTGCCAGCAGTCCGCTAGCGGGAGTGCTATGGTACAATGAGCAGTTCTTC.

This rearrangement joins TRBV6-1 to TRBJ1-2; D unclear. The germline V gene has CDR1 MNHNS and CDR2 SASEGT. Trimming stripped 2 bases from V and 0 bases from J, with 13 bases between. The CDR3 spans 16 residues. The chain's CDR3 is CASSESPPEANYGYTF. In DNA form, the CDR3 reads TGTGCCAGCAGTGAAAGTCCCCCCGAAGCTAACTATGGCTACACCTTC.

The chain couples TRBV3-1 to TRBJ2-1; TRBD1 might be the D (5 bases). V was clipped by 3 bases and J by 4 bases, with 10 bases between them. Germline V gene data show CDR1 as LGHDT and CDR2 as YNNKEL (reference sequence). The CDR3 totals 14 residues. CDR3 amino acids: CASSHYGQYNEQFF. In DNA, the CDR3 is TGTGCCAGCAGCCACTACGGACAATACAATGAGCAGTTCTTC.

V and J are TRBV6-2 or TRBV6-3 and TRBJ1-1; D is unresolved. CDR3 size: 15 residues. The V end lost 5 bases, the J end lost 3 bases, and 16 bases lay between the germline ends. From germline, CDR1 is MNHEY and CDR2 SVGEGT. In nucleotides, the CDR3 is TGTGCCAGCAGTACGACGGGGTGGGCGGACACTGAAGCTTTCTTT. Its protein product is CASSTTGWADTEAFF.

This clonotype was picked up a small number of times. The chain recombines TRBV7-2 with TRBJ2-3; D is possibly TRBD2 (6 bases). Trimming removed 1 base at V and 0 bases at J, with 8 bases between. Germline values: CDR1 SGHTA, CDR2 FQGNSA. The CDR3 contains 15 residues. Written as DNA, the CDR3 is TGTGCCAGCAGCTTAGTGGGGGGAAGCACAGATACGCAGTATTTT. Its translation: CASSLVGGSTDTQYF.

This clonotype was counted once. The rearrangement joins TRBV3-1 to TRBJ1-2; perhaps TRBD1 as D (5 bases). This CDR3 has 16 residues. Trimming removed 0 bases from V and 6 bases from J, with 17 bases in between. Germline V gene lookup returns CDR1 LGHDT and CDR2 YNNKEL (reference sequence). The CDR3 protein is CASSQDPSGLYDGYTF. For the CDR3, the DNA is TGTGCCAGCAGCCAAGATCCGTCAGGGCTGTATGATGGCTACACCTTC.

V is TRBV7-3 and J is TRBJ1-1; tentative D call: TRBD1 (6 bases). CDR3 size: 13 residues. The V gene lost 4 bases and the J gene lost 4 bases, with 10 bases spanning the gap. Germline lookup yields CDR1 SGHTA and CDR2 FQGTGA. Written as DNA, the CDR3 is TGTGCCAGCAGCTCCCACAGGGCCACTGAAGCTTTCTTT. It translates to CASSSHRATEAFF. Variable domain in full (rest from reference TRBV7-3 and TRBJ1-1): GAGVSQTPSNKVTEKGKYVELRCDPISGHTALYWYRQSLGQGPEFLIYFQGTGAADDSGLPNDRFFAVRPEGSVSTLKIQRTERGDSAVYLCASSSHRATEAFFGQGTRLTVV.

A single count supports this clonotype. CDR3 coding DNA: TGTGCCATAAGTCTCGGATCCTCGAACACTGAAGCTTTCTTT. Encoded protein: CAISLGSSNTEAFF. This chain connects TRBV10-3 to TRBJ1-1; D remains unclear. CDR3 length: 14 residues. Trimming took 9 bases from V and 1 from J, leaving 15 bases between them. Germline V gives CDR1 ENHRY, CDR2 SYGVKD.

This clonotype has a single count. The chain joins TRBV19 to TRBJ1-1, with a possible D match to TRBD1 (6 bases). The germline V and J ends were trimmed by 1 base and 1 base, with 13 bases remaining between them. The CDR3 loop spans 16 amino acids. Germline lookup yields CDR1 LNHDA and CDR2 SQIVND (reference sequence). CDR3: CASSIGQGMANTEAFF. CDR3 sequence (DNA): TGTGCCAGTAGTATAGGTCAGGGGATGGCGAACACTGAAGCTTTCTTT.

V usage is TRBV24-1 and J usage is TRBJ1-1, with D perhaps matching TRBD1 (6 bases). There are 15 residues in the CDR3. Trimming took 3 bases from V and 1 from J, leaving 11 bases between them. In germline, CDR1 is KGHDR, CDR2 SFDVKD. The CDR3 DNA reads as TGTGCCACCAGTGATGGCAGGGGTGGGAACACTGAAGCTTTCTTT. This translates into CATSDGRGGNTEAFF.

This chain joins TRBV7-3 and TRBJ2-3; either TRBD1 or TRBD2 may supply D (6 bases each). Trimming stripped 1 base from V and 2 bases from J, with 10 bases between. The CDR3 is 15 residues long. Germline CDR1 reads SGHTA; CDR2 reads FQGTGA. The DNA of the CDR3 is TGTGCCAGCAGCTTAAGAGGGGGGTCCACAGATACGCAGTATTTT. It codes for CASSLRGGSTDTQYF. Combining the CDR3 with reference TRBV7-3 and TRBJ2-3 gives the whole variable domain GAGVSQTPSNKVTEKGKYVELRCDPISGHTALYWYRQSLGQGPEFLIYFQGTGAADDSGLPNDRFFAVRPEGSVSTLKIQRTERGDSAVYLCASSLRGGSTDTQYFGPGTRLTVL.

This chain joins TRBV4-1 and TRBJ1-6, with a weak D call TRBD1 (5 bases). CDR3 size: 15 residues. Trimming cost V 1 base and J 9 bases, with 13 bases left between them. CDR1 and CDR2 (germline): MGHRA, YSYEKL. CDR3 region: CASSQVLGGRSPLHF. CDR3 in DNA: TGCGCCAGCAGCCAAGTTCTGGGGGGTCGTTCACCCCTCCACTTT.

In DNA form, the CDR3 reads TGTGCCAGCAGCAGGGGGCTTACTGAAGCTTTCTTT. Amino acid sequence: CASSRGLTEAFF. This chain joins TRBV25-1 and TRBJ1-1; 8 bases are a match to TRBD1. CDR1 MGHDK and CDR2 SYGVNS come from the germline V gene. Unmatched junction bases numbered 2, after V lost 6 bases and J lost 5 bases. The CDR3 sequence is 12 residues long. The entire variable domain, with the rest obtained from reference TRBV25-1 and TRBJ1-1, is as follows: EADIYQTPRYLVIGTGKKITLECSQTMGHDKMYWYQQDPGMELHLIHYSYGVNSTEKGDLSSESTVSRIRTEHFPLTLESARPSHTSQYLCASSRGLTEAFFGQGTRLTVV.

This rearrangement joins TRBV11-2 to TRBJ2-5; D gene ambiguous. The CDR3 contains 15 residues. Trimming left V 4 bases short and J 2 bases short, with 14 bases between. Germline assignment: CDR1 SGHAT and CDR2 FQNNGV. The CDR3 DNA reads TGTGCCAGCAGCTGGCCGGGCCACTTACAAGAGACCCAGTACTTC. Translation: CASSWPGHLQETQYF.

The V and J genes are TRBV25-1 and TRBJ2-7, with 10 bases matching TRBD1. Trimming at V came to 10 bases and at J to 7 bases, leaving 16 bases not matched to a gene. CDR1 MGHDK and CDR2 SYGVNS come from the germline V gene. This CDR3 is built from 15 residues. The CDR3 coding sequence is TGTGCCACAGAAACCGGGACAGGGGAATTATCGGAGCAGTACTTC. This gives the protein CATETGTGELSEQYF.